A selection of T cell receptor beta chains follows, all from one sample in a study of T cells in Graves' hyperthyroidism and ophthalmopathy. TCRdb independently ran MiXCR on the multiplex PCR reads; one entry per CDR3 protein. The table includes hundreds of thousands of distinct CDR3 sequences, 15% to 17% detected once. Sequenced sample: blood. These receptors came from a woman between 18 and 30 years old with Graves' hyperthyroidism. Both conserved end residues are part of each CDR3. The D gene is left open where the match is weak. A clone size is listed for some rows: how often the clone was seen (once, few, many), or a class if it is expanded.

J gene: TRBJ2-1
V gene: TRBV27
clone size: many
D gene: TRBD2
CDR3 DNA: TGTGCCAGCAACGCCGGGACTAGCACTTACAATGAGCAGTTCTTC
CDR3 protein: CASNAGTSTYNEQFF

J gene: TRBJ1-6
V gene: TRBV2
clone size: many
D gene: -
CDR3 DNA: TGTGCCAGTGCGCAGGCTTCTAATTCACCCCTCCACTTT
CDR3 protein: CASAQASNSPLHF

J gene: TRBJ2-1
V gene: TRBV7-3
clone size: -
D gene: TRBD2
CDR3 DNA: TGTGCCAGCAGCGCCACTAGCGGACAATACAGTGAGCAGTTCTTC
CDR3 protein: CASSATSGQYSEQFF

J gene: TRBJ2-5
V gene: TRBV28
clone size: many
D gene: -
CDR3 DNA: TGTGCCAGCAGTCCCCCTGGGGATTTCAATCGGGCCCAGTACTTC
CDR3 protein: CASSPPGDFNRAQYF

J gene: TRBJ2-2
V gene: TRBV30
clone size: many
D gene: TRBD1
CDR3 DNA: TGTGCCTGGAGTCCCACAGGGGTTGATATCGGGGAGCTGTTTTTT
CDR3 protein: CAWSPTGVDIGELFF

J gene: TRBJ2-3
V gene: TRBV9
clone size: many
D gene: -
CDR3 DNA: TGTGCCAGCAGCTTAGCTCGGAGTAAAGATACGCAGTATTTT
CDR3 protein: CASSLARSKDTQYF

J gene: TRBJ2-3
V gene: TRBV7-9
clone size: -
D gene: TRBD2
CDR3 DNA: TGTGCCAGCAGCCCAGAGGGGACTAGCAGTTGGGCAGATACGCAGTATTTT
CDR3 protein: CASSPEGTSSWADTQYF

J gene: TRBJ2-1
V gene: TRBV12-5
clone size: many
D gene: -
CDR3 DNA: TGTGCTAGTGGAATGACTCGCCCTTGGTACAATGAGCAGTTCTTC
CDR3 protein: CASGMTRPWYNEQFF

J gene: TRBJ2-7
V gene: TRBV2
clone size: many
D gene: -
CDR3 DNA: TGTGCCAGCTTACAGGGCTCCTACGAGCAGTACTTC
CDR3 protein: CASLQGSYEQYF

J gene: TRBJ2-1
V gene: TRBV6-1
clone size: many
D gene: TRBD1
CDR3 DNA: TGTGCCAGCAGTTCCAGACCCGGGACAGTCCAGGAGGATGAGCAGTTCTTC
CDR3 protein: CASSSRPGTVQEDEQFF

J gene: TRBJ1-1
V gene: TRBV6-2/TRBV6-3
clone size: many
D gene: TRBD1
CDR3 DNA: TGTGCCAGCAAAACAGGGGGAACTGAAGCTTTCTTT
CDR3 protein: CASKTGGTEAFF

J gene: TRBJ2-7
V gene: TRBV18
clone size: many
D gene: TRBD1
CDR3 DNA: TGTGCCAGCTCACCTGGGACAGGGAACACCTACGAGCAGTACTTC
CDR3 protein: CASSPGTGNTYEQYF

J gene: TRBJ2-4
V gene: TRBV5-5
clone size: few
D gene: -
CDR3 DNA: TGTGCCAGCAGCCCAATCAGAGGACCCAAAAACATTCAGTACTTC
CDR3 protein: CASSPIRGPKNIQYF

J gene: TRBJ2-1
V gene: TRBV30
clone size: many
D gene: -
CDR3 DNA: TGTGCCTGGACCCTCAATGAGCAGTTCTTC
CDR3 protein: CAWTLNEQFF

J gene: TRBJ1-4
V gene: TRBV13
clone size: -
D gene: -
CDR3 DNA: TGTGCCAGCAGCTTGGGGGGAGGCCCGAATGAAAAACTGTTTTTT
CDR3 protein: CASSLGGGPNEKLFF

J gene: TRBJ1-2
V gene: TRBV12-3/TRBV12-4
clone size: many
D gene: -
CDR3 DNA: TGTGCCAGCAGTTTGTATCCGGCCTTCTATGGCTACACCTTC
CDR3 protein: CASSLYPAFYGYTF

J gene: TRBJ2-3
V gene: TRBV28
clone size: many
D gene: -
CDR3 DNA: TGTGCCAGCAGTTACGACTCTGTCACAGATACGCAGTATTTT
CDR3 protein: CASSYDSVTDTQYF

J gene: TRBJ2-5
V gene: TRBV20-1
clone size: -
D gene: TRBD2
CDR3 DNA: TGCAGTGCTTTCGGACTAGCGGGGGGGAGCCGCCAAGAGACCCAGTACTTC
CDR3 protein: CSAFGLAGGSRQETQYF

J gene: TRBJ1-1
V gene: TRBV20-1
clone size: -
D gene: TRBD1
CDR3 DNA: TGCAGTGCTGGTACCGGGACAGGGCGGATATACACTGAAGCTTTCTTT
CDR3 protein: CSAGTGTGRIYTEAFF

J gene: TRBJ2-2
V gene: TRBV20-1
clone size: few
D gene: TRBD1
CDR3 DNA: TGCAGTGCTAGAGATTACAGGGGAGTGAACACCGGGGAGCTGTTTTTT
CDR3 protein: CSARDYRGVNTGELFF

J gene: TRBJ1-2
V gene: TRBV12-5
clone size: many
D gene: -
CDR3 DNA: TGTGCTAGTGGTTTGTCAACCACTCCCGGGACCTGGGGTGGCTACACCTTC
CDR3 protein: CASGLSTTPGTWGGYTF

J gene: TRBJ2-3
V gene: TRBV7-6
clone size: many
D gene: TRBD1
CDR3 DNA: TGTGCCAGCAGCTTAGTTGGCCAGGGGGGCACAGATACGCAGTATTTT
CDR3 protein: CASSLVGQGGTDTQYF

J gene: TRBJ2-3
V gene: TRBV2
clone size: many
D gene: TRBD1
CDR3 DNA: TGTGCCAGCAGCCACGACCGGGACAGGGGGAAGGATACGCAGTATTTT
CDR3 protein: CASSHDRDRGKDTQYF

J gene: TRBJ1-4
V gene: TRBV30
clone size: many
D gene: -
CDR3 DNA: TGTGCCTGGAGTGGGGGGTTAGGCGAAAAACTGTTTTTT
CDR3 protein: CAWSGGLGEKLFF

J gene: TRBJ1-1
V gene: TRBV5-1
clone size: many
D gene: -
CDR3 DNA: TGCGCCAGCAGCTCGTATTGGATCTCCGGGGGGAGAGGAGCTTTCTTT
CDR3 protein: CASSSYWISGGRGAFF

J gene: TRBJ1-2
V gene: TRBV12-3/TRBV12-4
clone size: many
D gene: TRBD1
CDR3 DNA: TGTGCCAGCAGGAAACGGACAGGGTATGGCTACACCTTC
CDR3 protein: CASRKRTGYGYTF

J gene: TRBJ2-3
V gene: TRBV24-1
clone size: -
D gene: TRBD2
CDR3 DNA: TGTGCCAGCCAAAGGGCGGGAGGTACAGATACGCAGTATTTT
CDR3 protein: CASQRAGGTDTQYF

J gene: TRBJ2-7
V gene: TRBV11-2
clone size: many
D gene: TRBD1
CDR3 DNA: TGTGCCAGCAGCTTAGTAAAGGGGGCACGGAGCTCCTACGAGCAGTACTTC
CDR3 protein: CASSLVKGARSSYEQYF

J gene: TRBJ2-7
V gene: TRBV20-1
clone size: many
D gene: -
CDR3 DNA: TGCAGTGCTAGCGTCCCGTCCTACGAGCAGTACTTC
CDR3 protein: CSASVPSYEQYF

J gene: TRBJ2-1
V gene: TRBV2
clone size: many
D gene: TRBD2
CDR3 DNA: TGTGCCAGCAGTGAAGCGCTAGCGGGGCACCCATACAATGAGCAGTTCTTC
CDR3 protein: CASSEALAGHPYNEQFF

J gene: TRBJ2-7
V gene: TRBV20-1
clone size: many
D gene: TRBD1
CDR3 DNA: TGCAGTGCTAGACCAGGGACAGCCTTATCCTACGAGCAGTACTTC
CDR3 protein: CSARPGTALSYEQYF

J gene: TRBJ2-1
V gene: TRBV20-1
clone size: many
D gene: -
CDR3 DNA: TGCAGTGCTAGACCCACGACTAGCTCCTACAATGAGCAGTTCTTC
CDR3 protein: CSARPTTSSYNEQFF

J gene: TRBJ2-3
V gene: TRBV20-1
clone size: many
D gene: TRBD2
CDR3 DNA: TGCAGTGCCGATGTTAGCGGGGGGCGCACAGATACGCAGTATTTT
CDR3 protein: CSADVSGGRTDTQYF

J gene: TRBJ1-2
V gene: TRBV20-1
clone size: many
D gene: -
CDR3 DNA: TGCAGTGCGGGGGGGCCGCTTGGCTACACCTTC
CDR3 protein: CSAGGPLGYTF

J gene: TRBJ2-1
V gene: TRBV5-1
clone size: -
D gene: TRBD2
CDR3 DNA: TGCGCCAGCAGCCGAGGGACTAGCGGGACCGGGAGTGAGCAGTTCTTC
CDR3 protein: CASSRGTSGTGSEQFF

J gene: TRBJ1-1
V gene: TRBV7-9
clone size: many
D gene: -
CDR3 DNA: TGTGCCAGCCGAATAAGAGGTGTGGCTGAAGCTTTCTTT
CDR3 protein: CASRIRGVAEAFF

J gene: TRBJ2-7
V gene: TRBV5-5
clone size: many
D gene: TRBD1
CDR3 DNA: TGTGCCACTCCGACAGGGGCTATCTACGAGCAGTACTTC
CDR3 protein: CATPTGAIYEQYF

J gene: TRBJ1-5
V gene: TRBV6-1
clone size: many
D gene: -
CDR3 DNA: TGTGCCAGCAGTGAGGCCTCCCAGCAGCCCCAGCATTTT
CDR3 protein: CASSEASQQPQHF

J gene: TRBJ1-1
V gene: TRBV27
clone size: many
D gene: TRBD1
CDR3 DNA: TGTGCCAGCAGTTTATACCCGACAGGGCACACTGAAGCTTTCTTT
CDR3 protein: CASSLYPTGHTEAFF

J gene: TRBJ2-3
V gene: TRBV3-1
clone size: -
D gene: TRBD2
CDR3 DNA: TGTGCCAGCAGCCAAAGACGGCCGGGAGGGGCGGATACGCAGTATTTT
CDR3 protein: CASSQRRPGGADTQYF

J gene: TRBJ2-5
V gene: TRBV2
clone size: many
D gene: TRBD2
CDR3 DNA: TGTGCCAGCACTTTAGCGGGAAAGGTGTTGGAGACCCAGTACTTC
CDR3 protein: CASTLAGKVLETQYF

J gene: TRBJ2-1
V gene: TRBV5-1
clone size: -
D gene: TRBD2
CDR3 DNA: TGCGCCAGCAGCTTACCGGGACTAGCGGGACTCGATGAGCAGTTCTTC
CDR3 protein: CASSLPGLAGLDEQFF

J gene: TRBJ2-5
V gene: TRBV7-9
clone size: many
D gene: -
CDR3 DNA: TGTGCCAGCAGTAACGGGCAGAGTCAAGAGACCCAGTACTTC
CDR3 protein: CASSNGQSQETQYF

J gene: TRBJ2-4
V gene: TRBV2
clone size: many
D gene: -
CDR3 DNA: TGTGCCAGCACCAGGAGAGACATTCAGTACTTC
CDR3 protein: CASTRRDIQYF

J gene: TRBJ2-7
V gene: TRBV30
clone size: many
D gene: -
CDR3 DNA: TGTGCCTGGAGCGCCGTTCTCCTGGGGCAGTACTTC
CDR3 protein: CAWSAVLLGQYF